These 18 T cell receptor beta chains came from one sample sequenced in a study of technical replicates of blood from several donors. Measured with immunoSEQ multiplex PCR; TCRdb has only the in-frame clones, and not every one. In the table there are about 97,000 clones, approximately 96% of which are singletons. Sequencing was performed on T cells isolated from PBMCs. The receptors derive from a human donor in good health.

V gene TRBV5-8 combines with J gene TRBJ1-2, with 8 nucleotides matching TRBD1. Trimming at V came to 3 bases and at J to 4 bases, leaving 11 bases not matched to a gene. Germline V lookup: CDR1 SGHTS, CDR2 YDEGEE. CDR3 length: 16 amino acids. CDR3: CASSSGNTDRGYGYTF. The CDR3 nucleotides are TGTGCCAGCAGCTCCGGTAATACAGACAGGGGCTATGGCTACACCTTC.

CDR3: CASSQIPRENNYGYTF. The CDR3 nucleotides are TGCGCCAGCAGCCAAATCCCGCGGGAAAATAACTATGGCTACACCTTC. The rearrangement links TRBV4-1 to TRBJ1-2; D unclear. Germline V gives CDR1 MGHRA, CDR2 YSYEKL. The CDR3 runs 16 residues. V lost 2 bases and J 1 base, leaving 14 bases between the germline ends.

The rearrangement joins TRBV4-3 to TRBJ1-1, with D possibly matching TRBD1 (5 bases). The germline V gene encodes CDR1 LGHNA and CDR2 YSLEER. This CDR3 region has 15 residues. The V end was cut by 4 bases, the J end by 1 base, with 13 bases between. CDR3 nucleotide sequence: TGCGCCAGCAGCCCAGACTGGGGCGGGAACACTGAAGCTTTCTTT. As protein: CASSPDWGGNTEAFF.

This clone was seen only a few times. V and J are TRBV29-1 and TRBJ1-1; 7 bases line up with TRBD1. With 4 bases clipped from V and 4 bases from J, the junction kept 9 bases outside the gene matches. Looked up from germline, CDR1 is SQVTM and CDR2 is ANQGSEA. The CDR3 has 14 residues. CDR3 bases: TGCAGCGTTGCGGGACAGCGGGAGTCCACTGAAGCTTTCTTT. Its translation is CSVAGQRESTEAFF.

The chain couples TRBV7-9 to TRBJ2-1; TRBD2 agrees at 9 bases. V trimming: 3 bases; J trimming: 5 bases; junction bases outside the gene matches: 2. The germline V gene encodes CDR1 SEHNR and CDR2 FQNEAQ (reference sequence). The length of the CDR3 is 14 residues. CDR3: CASSFSGSNNEQFF. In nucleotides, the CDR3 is TGTGCCAGCAGCTTTAGCGGGAGTAACAATGAGCAGTTCTTC.

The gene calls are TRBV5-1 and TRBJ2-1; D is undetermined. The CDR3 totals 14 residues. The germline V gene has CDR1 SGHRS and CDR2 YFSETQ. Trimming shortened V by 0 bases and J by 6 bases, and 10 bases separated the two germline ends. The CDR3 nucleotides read TGCGCCAGCAGCTTGGCCATGCAGGTCAATGAGCAGTTCTTC. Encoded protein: CASSLAMQVNEQFF.

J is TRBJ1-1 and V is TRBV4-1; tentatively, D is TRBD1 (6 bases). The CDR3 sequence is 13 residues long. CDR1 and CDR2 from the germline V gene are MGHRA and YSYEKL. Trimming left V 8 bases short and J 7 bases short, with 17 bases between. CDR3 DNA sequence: TGCGCCAGCCAACCCCAGGGGAAAGGTGAAGCTTTCTTT. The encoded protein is CASQPQGKGEAFF.

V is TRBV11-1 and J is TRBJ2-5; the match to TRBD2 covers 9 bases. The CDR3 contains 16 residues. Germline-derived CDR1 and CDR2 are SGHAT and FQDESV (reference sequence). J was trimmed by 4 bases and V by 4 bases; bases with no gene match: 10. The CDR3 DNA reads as TGTGCCAGCAGCTCTCGGTCAGCGGGAGGAGCAGAGACCCAGTACTTC. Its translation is CASSSRSAGGAETQYF.

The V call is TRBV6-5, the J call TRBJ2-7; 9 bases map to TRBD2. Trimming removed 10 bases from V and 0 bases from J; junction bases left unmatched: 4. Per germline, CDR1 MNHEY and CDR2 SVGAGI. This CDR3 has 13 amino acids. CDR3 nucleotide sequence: TGTGCCACCCCTAGCGGGATCTCCTACGAGCAGTACTTC. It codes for CATPSGISYEQYF.

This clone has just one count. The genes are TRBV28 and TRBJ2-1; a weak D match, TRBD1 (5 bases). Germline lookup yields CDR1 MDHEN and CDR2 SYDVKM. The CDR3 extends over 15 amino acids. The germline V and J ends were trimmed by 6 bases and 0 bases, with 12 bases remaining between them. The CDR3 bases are TGTGCCAGCAGCCTAACAGGAAACTCCTACAATGAGCAGTTCTTC. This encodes CASSLTGNSYNEQFF.

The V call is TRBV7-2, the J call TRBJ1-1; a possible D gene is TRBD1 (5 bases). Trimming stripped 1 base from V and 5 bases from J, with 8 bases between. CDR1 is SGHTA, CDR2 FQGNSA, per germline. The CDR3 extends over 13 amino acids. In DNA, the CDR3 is TGTGCCAGCAGCTTAGGGGGGGGGACTGAAGCTTTCTTT. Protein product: CASSLGGGTEAFF. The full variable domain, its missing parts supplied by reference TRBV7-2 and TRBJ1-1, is GAGVSQSPSNKVTEKGKDVELRCDPISGHTALYWYRQSLGQGLEFLIYFQGNSAPDKSGLPSDRFSAERTGGSVSTLTIQRTQQEDSAVYLCASSLGGGTEAFFGQGTRLTVV.

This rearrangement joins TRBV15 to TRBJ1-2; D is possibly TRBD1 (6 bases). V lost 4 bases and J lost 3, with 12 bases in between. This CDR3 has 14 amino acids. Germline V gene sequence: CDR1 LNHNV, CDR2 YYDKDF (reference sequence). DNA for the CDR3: TGTGCCACCAGCATATTACAGGGTTACTATGGCTACACCTTC. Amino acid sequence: CATSILQGYYGYTF.

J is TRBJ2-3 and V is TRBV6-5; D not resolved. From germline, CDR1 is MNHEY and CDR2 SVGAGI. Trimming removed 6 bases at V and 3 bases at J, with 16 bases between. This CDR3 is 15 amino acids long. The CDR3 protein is CASRPEFGSTDTQYF. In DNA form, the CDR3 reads TGTGCCAGCAGACCCGAGTTCGGGTCGACAGATACGCAGTATTTT.

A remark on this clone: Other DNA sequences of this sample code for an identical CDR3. The CDR3 sequence is CASSGTDRSSYEQYF. DNA for the CDR3: TGTGCCAGCAGCGGGACGGACAGAAGTTCCTACGAGCAGTACTTC. The J gene is TRBJ2-7, the V gene TRBV5-6, with D possibly TRBD1 on 6 matching bases. V lost 4 bases, J lost 1 base, and 15 bases lay in between. The CDR3 runs to 15 residues. Germline V lookup: CDR1 SGHDT, CDR2 YYEEEE.

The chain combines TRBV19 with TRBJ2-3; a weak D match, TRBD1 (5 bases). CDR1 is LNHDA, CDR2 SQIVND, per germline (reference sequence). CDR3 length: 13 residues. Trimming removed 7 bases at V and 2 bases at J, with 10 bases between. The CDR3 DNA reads TGTGCCAGTAAAGGCAGGGACACAGATACGCAGTATTTT. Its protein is CASKGRDTDTQYF.

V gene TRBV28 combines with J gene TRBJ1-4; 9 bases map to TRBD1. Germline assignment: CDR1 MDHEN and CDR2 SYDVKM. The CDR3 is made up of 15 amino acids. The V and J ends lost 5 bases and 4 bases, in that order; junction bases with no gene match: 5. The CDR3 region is CASSPQGAYNEKLFF. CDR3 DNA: TGTGCCAGCAGTCCACAGGGGGCTTATAATGAAAAACTGTTTTTT.

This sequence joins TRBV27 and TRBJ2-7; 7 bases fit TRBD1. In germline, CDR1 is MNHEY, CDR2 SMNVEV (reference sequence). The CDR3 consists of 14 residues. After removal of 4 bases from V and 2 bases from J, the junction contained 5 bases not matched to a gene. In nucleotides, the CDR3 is TGTGCCAGCAGTTCCAGCAGGGGGACCTACGAGCAGTACTTC. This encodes CASSSSRGTYEQYF.

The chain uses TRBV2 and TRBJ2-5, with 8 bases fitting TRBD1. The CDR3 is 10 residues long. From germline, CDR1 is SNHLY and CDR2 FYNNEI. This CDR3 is CAQGEETQYF. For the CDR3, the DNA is TGTGCACAGGGGGAGGAGACCCAGTACTTC.